The 15 T cell receptor beta chains presented below share a single source sample, sequenced in a study of blood T cell repertoires in COVID-19. Sequenced by immunoSEQ multiplex PCR; TCRdb stores in-frame clones only, minus some. The data show approximately 230,000 clones, with about nine tenths seen just once and about 1.7% held by the top ten. Source material: PBMCs or T cells enriched from blood (not recorded which). The receptor set was obtained from a man aged 35 to 55 who had recovered from COVID-19.

The chain carries TRBV2 and TRBJ2-7; possibly TRBD2 for D (7 bases). The V and J ends lost 4 bases and 2 bases respectively, with 12 bases between them. The CDR3 is 14 amino acids. Germline-derived CDR1 and CDR2 are SNHLY and FYNNEI. CDR3 loop: CASSVSRGPYEQYF. CDR3 coding DNA: TGTGCCAGCAGTGTCTCGCGGGGGCCCTACGAGCAGTACTTC. Full variable domain (rest looked up from reference TRBV2 and TRBJ2-7): EPEVTQTPSHQVTQMGQEVILRCVPISNHLYFYWYRQILGQKVEFLVSFYNNEISEKSEIFDDQFSVERPDGSNFTLKIRSTKLEDSAMYFCASSVSRGPYEQYFGPGTRLTVT.

The chain has TRBV2 and TRBJ2-5, with TRBD2 matching 9 bases. The CDR3 is 15 residues long. V dropped 2 bases and J dropped 4; count of bases not matched to a gene: 5. From germline, CDR1 is SNHLY and CDR2 FYNNEI. CDR3 sequence: CASSEIAGEGETQYF. The CDR3 region has the DNA TGTGCCAGCAGTGAAATAGCGGGAGAGGGAGAGACCCAGTACTTC.

The CDR3 DNA reads as TGTGCCAGCAACAAACAGGGGGCAGGAGAGACCCAGTACTTC. As protein: CASNKQGAGETQYF. The chain recombines TRBV6-5 with TRBJ2-5, with 9 bases fitting TRBD1. Germline CDR1 MNHEY, CDR2 SVGAGI. The CDR3 has 14 amino acids. The V segment lost 7 bases and the J segment 4 bases; nucleotides outside the gene matches: 7.

The CDR3, as DNA: TGTGCCAGCAGCCGAACGTCCCATCGGGACACTGAAGCTTTCTTT. Protein: CASSRTSHRDTEAFF. The V call is TRBV7-6, the J call TRBJ1-1, with D unresolved. CDR1 is SGHVS, CDR2 FNYEAQ, per germline. V gave up 5 bases and J gave up 3 bases, with 16 bases separating them. The CDR3 length is 15 residues.

The chain carries TRBV10-2 and TRBJ1-3; no firm D call. Germline V gene sequence: CDR1 WSHSY, CDR2 SAAADI. V lost 4 bases and J 1 base, leaving 8 bases between the germline ends. The CDR3 runs to 14 residues. As DNA, the CDR3 is TGCGCCAGCAGTGCACTACGGTCTGGAAACACCATATATTTT. Its protein product is CASSALRSGNTIYF.

This chain links TRBV6-5 with TRBJ2-7, with D tentatively TRBD1 (5 bases). Germline V CDR1 and CDR2: MNHEY, SVGAGI. The CDR3 has 11 amino acids. V lost 6 bases to trimming and J lost 4 bases, with 7 bases between them. The CDR3 DNA is TGTGCCAGCAGCGGACATTACGAGCAGTACTTC. Protein: CASSGHYEQYF.

Regarding this clone: The sample carries other DNA sequences with the same CDR3. The chain combines TRBV27 with TRBJ2-7, with D possibly matching TRBD2 (6 bases). Germline V gene data show CDR1 as MNHEY and CDR2 as SMNVEV (reference sequence). V was trimmed by 2 bases and J by 1 base, leaving 6 bases between them. CDR3 length: 13 residues. The CDR3 reads CASSLRGSYEQYF. The CDR3 nucleotides read TGTGCCAGCAGTTTACGGGGGTCCTACGAGCAGTACTTC.

This clone was seen only once. The CDR3 DNA sequence: TGTGCCAGCAGGCGAACAGGGGGGGAGACCCAGTACTTC. Translated: CASRRTGGETQYF. This chain uses TRBV7-9 with TRBJ2-5, with 8 bases that match TRBD1. CDR1 SEHNR and CDR2 FQNEAQ come from the germline V gene (reference sequence). The CDR3 has 13 amino acids. V was clipped by 6 bases and J by 5 bases; unmatched bases: 5.

The genes are TRBV5-4 and TRBJ2-7; TRBD1 matches 9 bases. V shed 4 bases, J shed 2 bases, and the junction held 7 bases outside the gene matches. CDR1 is SGHNT, CDR2 YYREEE, per germline (reference sequence). CDR3 length: 15 residues. In DNA form, the CDR3 reads TGTGCCAGCAGCATCACAGGGGGCCGGACCTACGAGCAGTACTTC. Protein product: CASSITGGRTYEQYF. Supplemented by reference TRBV5-4 and TRBJ2-7, the full variable domain reads ETGVTQSPTHLIKTRGQQVTLRCSSQSGHNTVSWYQQALGQGPQFIFQYYREEENGRGNFPPRFSGLQFPNYSSELNVNALELDDSALYLCASSITGGRTYEQYFGPGTRLTVT.

To note about this clone: Distinct nucleotide sequences in the sample also encode this CDR3. The rearrangement uses TRBV7-2 and TRBJ1-5; no reliable D call. The V end lost 1 base, the J end lost 2 bases, and 9 bases lay between the germline ends. Looked up from germline, CDR1 is SGHTA and CDR2 is FQGNSA. The CDR3 totals 15 residues. This CDR3 reads CASSLVVQGNQPQHF. The DNA of the CDR3 is TGTGCCAGCAGCTTAGTCGTTCAGGGCAATCAGCCCCAGCATTTT.

The chain has TRBV28 and TRBJ1-4; D is ambiguous. V was pared by 7 bases and J by 1 base, with 13 bases between. CDR3 length: 15 residues. Germline V gene sequence: CDR1 MDHEN, CDR2 SYDVKM. The DNA for the CDR3 is TGTGCCAGCACTAATACAGAAGGAACTAATGAAAAACTGTTTTTT. Translation gives CASTNTEGTNEKLFF.

The rearrangement joins TRBV27 to TRBJ2-7, with 9 bases aligning to TRBD1. V shed 6 bases, J shed 2 bases, and the junction held 11 bases outside the gene matches. Germline V gene data show CDR1 as MNHEY and CDR2 as SMNVEV (reference sequence). The CDR3 has 16 amino acids. CDR3 DNA: TGTGCCAGCAGCAGAAGTGGACAGGGGAGGCCCTACGAGCAGTACTTC. Its protein product is CASSRSGQGRPYEQYF.

This clone has just a few counts. V is TRBV28 and J is TRBJ2-7; 8 nucleotides align to TRBD2. The CDR3 extends over 17 amino acids. The germline V gene has CDR1 MDHEN and CDR2 SYDVKM. J lost 3 bases, V lost 4 bases, and 14 bases had no gene match. DNA of the CDR3: TGTGCCAGCAGTTCCCAACATAGCGGGACCTCCCACTACGAGCAGTACTTC. Its translation: CASSSQHSGTSHYEQYF.

The table lists this clone with a count of one. The V and J genes are TRBV3-1 (or the pseudogene TRBV3-2) and TRBJ2-1, with D possibly being TRBD2 (6 bases). Germline loops: CDR1 LGHDT, CDR2 YNNKEL (reference sequence). The CDR3 length is 16 residues. Between the trimmed V and J ends, which lost 8 bases and 10 bases, there was a span of 27 bases. DNA of the CDR3: TGTGCCAGCGAGGGATCGTGGGGGGTGAAATCCGGGGAGCAGTTCTTC. This codes for CASEGSWGVKSGEQFF.

The rearrangement uses TRBV27 and TRBJ1-5; 9 bases are shared with TRBD1. The germline CDR1 and CDR2 sequences are MNHEY and SMNVEV (reference sequence). This CDR3 is built from 13 residues. With V trimmed by 5 bases and J by 7 bases, 3 bases remained unmatched. The CDR3, as DNA: TGTGCCAGCAGTAGGGACAGGGTCCAGCCCCAGCATTTT. It codes for CASSRDRVQPQHF.